Sequencing of this T cell receptor (beta chain) was carried out in a study of T cells in Graves' hyperthyroidism and ophthalmopathy. Graves' hyperthyroidism was deemed stable given no ophthalmopathy progression within 18 months. The CDR3 runs to 15 residues. V was clipped by 5 bases and J by 3 bases, with 16 bases between them. Germline V gene sequence: CDR1 LNHDA, CDR2 SQIVND (reference sequence). Researchers amplified the TCR beta CDR3 regions from RNA transcripts. HTBI primers were employed in a first-round RT-PCR of the TCR CDR3. TCRdb reprocessed the multiplex PCR reads via MiXCR and lists one record per CDR3 protein. The table has 800,000 or so distinct CDR3 sequences, approximately 40% seen once.

Sample: blood. This sequence originates from a man younger than 30 with Graves' hyperthyroidism. V and J are TRBV19 and TRBJ1-1, with D possibly being TRBD1 (6 bases). The CDR3 DNA reads as TGTGCCAGTAGTTACAGGGTAATTGGCGACACTGAAGCTTTCTTT. This sequence encodes CASSYRVIGDTEAFF.